The 20 T cell receptor beta chains presented below share a single source sample, sequenced in a study of OX40 agonist ivuxolimab in advanced cancers. TCRdb's copy holds only in-frame clones and misses some; the assay was immunoSEQ multiplex PCR. The repertoire has some 49,000 clones, 85% of them found once; the top ten carry around 20%. This material consisted of CD4+ or CD8+ T cells sorted from blood, taken in a trial of the OX40 agonist ivuxolimab. These receptors all stem from an adult with an advanced solid tumor such as melanoma, head and neck, liver or kidney cancer.

The CDR3 here is CASSLDGAEAFF. The CDR3 DNA reads as TGTGCCAGCAGCTTGGACGGGGCTGAAGCTTTCTTT. The chain uses TRBV5-6 and TRBJ1-1, with unresolved D. V was pared by 0 bases and J by 6 bases, with 6 bases between. Germline assignment: CDR1 SGHDT and CDR2 YYEEEE. The CDR3 loop spans 12 amino acids.

This clone showed up just a few times. The chain combines TRBV5-4 with TRBJ1-1; D possibly corresponds to TRBD1 (5 bases). V dropped 5 bases and J dropped 1 base, with 6 bases sitting between them. This CDR3 has 12 amino acids. Germline V gene lookup returns CDR1 SGHNT and CDR2 YYREEE (reference sequence). CDR3 protein: CASRQGNTEAFF. CDR3 coding DNA: TGTGCCAGCAGGCAGGGGAACACTGAAGCTTTCTTT.

The V and J genes are TRBV6-1 and TRBJ2-5, with 7 bases that match TRBD2. Germline CDR1 MNHNS, CDR2 SASEGT. The CDR3 is 13 amino acids. V shed 1 base, J shed 4 bases, and the junction held 0 bases outside the gene matches. The CDR3 is CASSEGEGETQYF. CDR3 bases: TGTGCCAGCAGTGAAGGGGAGGGAGAGACCCAGTACTTC.

This chain links TRBV5-1 with TRBJ2-1; 13 bases match TRBD2. After removal of 4 bases from V and 3 bases from J, the junction contained 4 bases not matched to a gene. The V gene's germline CDR1 is SGHRS and CDR2 YFSETQ. This CDR3 has 16 amino acids. The DNA of the CDR3 is TGCGCCAGCAGCCCGACTAGCGGGGGGTACTACAATGAGCAGTTCTTC. Its protein product is CASSPTSGGYYNEQFF.

This clone occurred once. This rearrangement joins TRBV11-2 to TRBJ1-1; tentatively, D is TRBD1 (5 bases). CDR3 length: 16 amino acids. The ends were cut back, 0 bases at V and 1 base at J, with 12 bases in the middle. Per germline, CDR1 SGHAT and CDR2 FQNNGV. The chain's CDR3 is CASSLDLWGENTEAFF. The CDR3 DNA follows: TGTGCCAGCAGCTTAGATCTATGGGGGGAGAACACTGAAGCTTTCTTT.

The chain has TRBV5-6 and TRBJ1-5, with D tentatively TRBD1 (6 bases). Germline loops: CDR1 SGHDT, CDR2 YYEEEE. This CDR3 is 14 amino acids long. The V gene lost 1 base and the J gene lost 3 bases, with 8 bases spanning the gap. This chain's CDR3 is CASSLTGYNQPQHF. The CDR3 nucleotides are TGTGCCAGCAGCTTGACAGGGTACAATCAGCCCCAGCATTTT.

This sequence joins TRBV2 and TRBJ2-5; no clear D. CDR1 and CDR2 from the germline V gene are SNHLY and FYNNEI. The CDR3 totals 15 residues. Deletions cut 8 bases from V and 2 bases from J, with 18 bases between. CDR3 residues: CASFGRSGEQETQYF. CDR3 DNA: TGTGCCAGCTTTGGAAGGTCCGGAGAACAAGAGACCCAGTACTTC.

This chain joins TRBV12-5 and TRBJ1-1; D might be TRBD1 (6 bases). V was pared by 4 bases and J by 6 bases, with 18 bases between. Per germline, CDR1 LGHNT and CDR2 FRNRAP. The CDR3 is made up of 15 amino acids. The CDR3 protein is CASGSSRGAIPEAFF. Here the CDR3 DNA reads TGTGCTAGTGGTTCATCAAGGGGGGCGATCCCTGAAGCTTTCTTT.

The V and J genes are TRBV14 and TRBJ2-1; D remains ambiguous. Germline V gives CDR1 SGHDN, CDR2 FVKESK. The length of the CDR3 is 18 residues. Trimming stripped 0 bases from V and 6 bases from J, with 21 bases between. The CDR3 DNA reads TGTGCCAGCAGCCAAGAGCTCCTCCGTAGTGAAAGGACCAATGAGCAGTTCTTC. This gives the protein CASSQELLRSERTNEQFF.

V is TRBV27 and J is TRBJ2-3; no firm D call. CDR3 size: 14 residues. V was trimmed by 6 bases and J by 1 base, leaving 11 bases between them. Germline V gene sequence: CDR1 MNHEY, CDR2 SMNVEV (reference sequence). CDR3 loop: CASRRLPGTDTQYF. The DNA for the CDR3 is TGTGCCAGCAGGCGGCTACCGGGCACAGATACGCAGTATTTT.

This chain connects TRBV9 to TRBJ2-3; maybe TRBD2 (5 bases). V lost 2 bases to trimming and J lost 4 bases, with 14 bases between them. The CDR3 extends over 15 amino acids. Per germline, CDR1 SGDLS and CDR2 YYNGEE. CDR3 amino acids: CASSVQLLRADTQYF. The CDR3 DNA reads TGTGCCAGCAGCGTGCAGCTGCTGCGGGCAGATACGCAGTATTTT. Filled out from reference TRBV9 and TRBJ2-3, the complete variable domain reads DSGVTQTPKHLITATGQRVTLRCSPRSGDLSVYWYQQSLDQGLQFLIQYYNGEERAKGNILERFSAQQFPDLHSELNLSSLELGDSALYFCASSVQLLRADTQYFGPGTRLTVL.

J is TRBJ2-5 and V is TRBV28; D remains unclear. Matching the DNA end better, TRBJ2-7 makes the J call doubtful. The CDR3 contains 12 residues. Germline V gene data show CDR1 as MDHEN and CDR2 as SYDVKM. The CDR3 region has the DNA TGTGCCAGCAGCCCGGAATTATACGAGCAGTACTTC. Translated: CASSPELYEQYF.

The chain recombines TRBV19 with TRBJ1-3; D might be TRBD1 (6 bases). The germline V gene encodes CDR1 LNHDA and CDR2 SQIVND (reference sequence). CDR3 size: 15 residues. V was trimmed by 6 bases and J by 0 bases, leaving 12 bases between them. The DNA for the CDR3 is TGTGCCAGTAGGGACTCGGACAGCTCTGGAAACACCATATATTTT. Translated, it gives CASRDSDSSGNTIYF.

The chain couples TRBV25-1 to TRBJ1-1; 9 positions agree with TRBD1. The junction had 3 bases not matched to a gene; V was cut back by 3 bases and J by 1 base. CDR3 size: 15 residues. Germline CDR1 is MGHDK and CDR2 is SYGVNS. The CDR3 nucleotides are TGTGCCAGCAGTGAGGACAGGGGCGCGAACACTGAAGCTTTCTTT. Its protein product is CASSEDRGANTEAFF.

The chain joins TRBV5-4 to TRBJ2-2; D unresolved. Trimming left V 0 bases short and J 5 bases short, with 20 bases between. This CDR3 has 18 residues. Per the germline V gene, CDR1 is SGHNT and CDR2 is YYREEE (reference sequence). CDR3 sequence: CASSLERPGSQGTGELFF. The CDR3 bases are TGTGCCAGCAGCTTGGAGCGCCCGGGCAGCCAAGGGACCGGGGAGCTGTTTTTT. Together with reference TRBV5-4 and TRBJ2-2, the CDR3 gives the full variable domain: ETGVTQSPTHLIKTRGQQVTLRCSSQSGHNTVSWYQQALGQGPQFIFQYYREEENGRGNFPPRFSGLQFPNYSSELNVNALELDDSALYLCASSLERPGSQGTGELFFGEGSRLTVL.

The chain couples TRBV2 to TRBJ2-1; D is possibly TRBD1 or TRBD2 (5 bases each). The CDR3 loop spans 16 amino acids. V gave up 10 bases and J gave up 5 bases, with 24 bases separating them. Germline V gene sequence: CDR1 SNHLY, CDR2 FYNNEI. DNA of the CDR3: TGTGCCATTCTTCAGCCGAGGGGTGCCTCGGACAATGAGCAGTTCTTC. Translated, it gives CAILQPRGASDNEQFF.

This clone has only a few counts. The chain employs TRBV7-9 and TRBJ1-4; a weak D match, TRBD1 (5 bases). The germline V and J ends were trimmed by 4 bases and 10 bases, with 7 bases remaining between them. The CDR3 covers 11 residues. Germline V lookup: CDR1 SEHNR, CDR2 FQNEAQ (reference sequence). In nucleotides, the CDR3 is TGTGCCAGCAGCTCAGACAGAAAACTGTTTTTT. Encoded protein: CASSSDRKLFF.

V usage is TRBV4-3 and J usage is TRBJ2-1, with TRBD2 matching over 12 bases. Germline V lookup: CDR1 LGHNA, CDR2 YSLEER. V lost 4 bases, J lost 6 bases, and 10 bases stayed unmatched. This CDR3 spans 17 amino acids. The CDR3 is CASSLSSSGGASNEQFF. The CDR3 DNA sequence: TGCGCCAGCAGCCTCAGTTCTAGCGGGGGGGCCTCCAATGAGCAGTTCTTC.

The chain is built from TRBV9 and TRBJ2-5, with 9 bases matching TRBD2. Germline V gene sequence: CDR1 SGDLS, CDR2 YYNGEE. The CDR3 length is 16 residues. V was pared by 4 bases and J by 5 bases, with 12 bases of the junction left unmatched. The CDR3 DNA is TGTGCCAGCAGCCCCGCGATGGCGGGGGGGCATGAGACCCAGTACTTC. Protein product: CASSPAMAGGHETQYF.

This clone has ten or more counts. The chain combines TRBV6-1 with TRBJ1-4; 9 bases are a match to TRBD1. The CDR3 sequence is 16 residues long. The germline gives CDR1 MNHNS, CDR2 SASEGT. V was pared by 2 bases and J by 3 bases, with 4 bases of the junction left unmatched. The CDR3 bases are TGTGCCAGCAGTGAATACAGGGGGCTGTCTAATGAAAAACTGTTTTTT. Translation gives CASSEYRGLSNEKLFF.